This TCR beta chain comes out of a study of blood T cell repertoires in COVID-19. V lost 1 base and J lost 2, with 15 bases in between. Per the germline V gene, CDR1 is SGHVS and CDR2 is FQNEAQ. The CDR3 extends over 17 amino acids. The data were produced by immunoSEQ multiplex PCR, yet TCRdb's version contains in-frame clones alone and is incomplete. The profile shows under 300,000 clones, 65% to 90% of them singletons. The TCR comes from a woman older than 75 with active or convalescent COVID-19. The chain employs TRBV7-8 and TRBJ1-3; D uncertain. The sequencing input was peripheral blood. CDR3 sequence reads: CASSLGSGEPAGNTIYF. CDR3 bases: TGTGCCAGCAGCTTAGGTTCCGGGGAACCGGCTGGAAACACCATATATTTT.